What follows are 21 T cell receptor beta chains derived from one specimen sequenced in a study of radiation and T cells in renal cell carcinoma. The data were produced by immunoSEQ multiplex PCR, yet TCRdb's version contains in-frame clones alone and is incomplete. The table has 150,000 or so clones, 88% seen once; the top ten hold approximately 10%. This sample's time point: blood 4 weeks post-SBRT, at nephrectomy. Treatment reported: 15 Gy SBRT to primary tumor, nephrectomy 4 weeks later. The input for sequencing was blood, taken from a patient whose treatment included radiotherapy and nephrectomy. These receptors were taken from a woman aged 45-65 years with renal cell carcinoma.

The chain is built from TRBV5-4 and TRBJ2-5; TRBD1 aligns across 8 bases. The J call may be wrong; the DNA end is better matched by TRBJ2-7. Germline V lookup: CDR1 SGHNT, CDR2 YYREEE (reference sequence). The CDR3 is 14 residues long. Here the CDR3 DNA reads TGTGCCAGCAGCTTTGCAGGGGGCAGGTACGAGCAGTACTTC. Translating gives CASSFAGGRYEQYF.

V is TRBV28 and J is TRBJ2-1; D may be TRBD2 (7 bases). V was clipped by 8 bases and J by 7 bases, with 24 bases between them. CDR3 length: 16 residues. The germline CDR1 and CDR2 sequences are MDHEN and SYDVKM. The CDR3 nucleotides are TGTGCCAGCCCTCCTAAATGGGAGGGGGGGCTGAATGAGCAGTTCTTC. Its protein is CASPPKWEGGLNEQFF.

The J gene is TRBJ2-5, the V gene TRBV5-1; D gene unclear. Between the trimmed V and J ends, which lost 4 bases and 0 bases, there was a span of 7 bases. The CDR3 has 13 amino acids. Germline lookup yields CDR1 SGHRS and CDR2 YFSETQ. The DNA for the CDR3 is TGCGCCAGCAGCCTGGGGTACCAAGAGACCCAGTACTTC. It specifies CASSLGYQETQYF.

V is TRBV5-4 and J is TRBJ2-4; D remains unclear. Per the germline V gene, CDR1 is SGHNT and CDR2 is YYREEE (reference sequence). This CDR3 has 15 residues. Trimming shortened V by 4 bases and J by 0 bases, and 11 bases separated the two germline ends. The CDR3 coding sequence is TGTGCCAGCAGCCCCGGCCCAGTAGCCAAAAACATTCAGTACTTC. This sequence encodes CASSPGPVAKNIQYF.

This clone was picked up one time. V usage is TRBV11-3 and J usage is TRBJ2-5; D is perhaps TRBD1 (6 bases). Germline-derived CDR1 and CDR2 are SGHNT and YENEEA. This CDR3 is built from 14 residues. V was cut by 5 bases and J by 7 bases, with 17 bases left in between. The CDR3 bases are TGTGCCAGCAGCCATTACAGGGACCATGCGACCCAGTACTTC. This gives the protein CASSHYRDHATQYF.

This CDR3 reads CSVSDRGASTF. For the CDR3, the DNA is TGCAGCGTTTCGGACAGGGGCGCTTCCACCTTC. The chain links TRBV29-1 to TRBJ1-2; 9 nucleotides align to TRBD1. V was pared by 5 bases and J by 13 bases, with 8 bases of the junction left unmatched. The CDR3 has 11 amino acids. CDR1 SQVTM and CDR2 ANQGSEA come from the germline V gene.

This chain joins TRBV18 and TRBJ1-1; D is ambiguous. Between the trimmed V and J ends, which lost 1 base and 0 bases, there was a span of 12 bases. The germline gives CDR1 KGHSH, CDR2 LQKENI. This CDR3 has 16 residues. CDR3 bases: TGTGCCAGCTCACCACAGGGCAACTACATGAACACTGAAGCTTTCTTT. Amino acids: CASSPQGNYMNTEAFF.

CDR3: CASSLEVVAGRGETQYF. The CDR3 bases are TGCGCCAGCAGCTTGGAGGTGGTGGCGGGACGGGGGGAGACCCAGTACTTC. This chain uses TRBV5-1 with TRBJ2-5, with a tentative D call TRBD2 (6 bases). V lost 0 bases and J lost 5, with 20 bases in between. This CDR3 has 17 residues. Germline CDR1 reads SGHRS; CDR2 reads YFSETQ.

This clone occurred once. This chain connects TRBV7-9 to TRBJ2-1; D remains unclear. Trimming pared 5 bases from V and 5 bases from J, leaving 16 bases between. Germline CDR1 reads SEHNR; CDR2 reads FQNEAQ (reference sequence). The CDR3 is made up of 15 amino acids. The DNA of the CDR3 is TGTGCCAGCAGCCCGCACGGGTTGGAAAACAATGAGCAGTTCTTC. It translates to CASSPHGLENNEQFF.

The CDR3 sequence is CASSLTSASYNEQFF. CDR3 coding DNA: TGCGCCAGCAGCCTCACTAGCGCTTCCTACAATGAGCAGTTCTTC. The chain couples TRBV5-1 to TRBJ2-1; 7 bases are shared with TRBD2. The V gene end was trimmed by 4 bases and the J gene end by 1 base; junction bases not matched to a gene: 5. The CDR3 runs to 15 residues. Per the germline V gene, CDR1 is SGHRS and CDR2 is YFSETQ. Full variable domain (outside the CDR3, taken from reference TRBV5-1 and TRBJ2-1): KAGVTQTPRYLIKTRGQQVTLSCSPISGHRSVSWYQQTPGQGLQFLFEYFSETQRNKGNFPGRFSGRQFSNSRSEMNVSTLELGDSALYLCASSLTSASYNEQFFGPGTRLTVL.

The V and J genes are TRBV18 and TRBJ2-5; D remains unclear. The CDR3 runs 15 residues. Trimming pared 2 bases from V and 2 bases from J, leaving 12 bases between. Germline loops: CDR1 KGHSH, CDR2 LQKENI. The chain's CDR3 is CASSPMNDKQETQYF. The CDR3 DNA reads TGTGCCAGCTCACCAATGAACGACAAGCAAGAGACCCAGTACTTC.

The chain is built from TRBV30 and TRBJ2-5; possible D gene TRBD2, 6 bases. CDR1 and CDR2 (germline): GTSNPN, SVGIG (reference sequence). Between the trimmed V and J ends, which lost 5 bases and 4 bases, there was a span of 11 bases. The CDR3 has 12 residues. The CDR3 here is CAWGEEGETQYF. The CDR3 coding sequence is TGTGCCTGGGGGGAGGAGGGAGAGACCCAGTACTTC.

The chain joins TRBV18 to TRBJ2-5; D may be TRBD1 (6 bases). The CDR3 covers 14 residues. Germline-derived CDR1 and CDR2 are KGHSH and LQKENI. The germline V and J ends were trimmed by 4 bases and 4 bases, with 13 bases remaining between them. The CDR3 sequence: CASSLTIRGETQYF. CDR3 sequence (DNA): TGTGCCAGCTCACTCACCATCAGGGGAGAGACCCAGTACTTC.

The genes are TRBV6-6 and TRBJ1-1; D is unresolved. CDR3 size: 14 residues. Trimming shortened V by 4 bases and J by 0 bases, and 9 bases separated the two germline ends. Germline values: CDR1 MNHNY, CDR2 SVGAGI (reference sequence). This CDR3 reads CASSLVDVNTEAFF. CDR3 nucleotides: TGTGCCAGCAGTTTGGTGGATGTGAACACTGAAGCTTTCTTT.

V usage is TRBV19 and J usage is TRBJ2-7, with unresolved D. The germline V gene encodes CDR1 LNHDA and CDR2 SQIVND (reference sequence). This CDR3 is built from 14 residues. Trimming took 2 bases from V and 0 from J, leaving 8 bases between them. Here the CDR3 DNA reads TGTGCCAGTAGTATATTTGCTCCCTCCTACGAGCAGTACTTC. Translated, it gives CASSIFAPSYEQYF.

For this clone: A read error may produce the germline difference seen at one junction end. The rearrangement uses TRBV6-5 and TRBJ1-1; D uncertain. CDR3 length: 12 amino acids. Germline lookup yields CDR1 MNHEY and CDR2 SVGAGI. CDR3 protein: CAGSGPLTEAFF. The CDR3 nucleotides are TGTGCCGGCAGCGGACCGCTCACTGAAGCTTTCTTT.

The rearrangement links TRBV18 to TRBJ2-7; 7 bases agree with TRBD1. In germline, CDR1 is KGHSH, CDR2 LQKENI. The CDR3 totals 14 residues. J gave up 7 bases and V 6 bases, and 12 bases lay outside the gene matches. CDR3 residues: CASSTGVNSKEQYF. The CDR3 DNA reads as TGTGCCAGCTCCACAGGGGTGAATTCGAAAGAGCAGTACTTC.

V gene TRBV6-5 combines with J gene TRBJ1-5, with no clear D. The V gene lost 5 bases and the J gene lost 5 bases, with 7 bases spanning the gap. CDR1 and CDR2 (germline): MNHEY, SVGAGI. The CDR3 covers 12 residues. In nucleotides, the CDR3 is TGTGCCAGCAGTCAACCGGATCAGCCCCAGCATTTT. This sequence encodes CASSQPDQPQHF.

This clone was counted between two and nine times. The chain's CDR3 is CASSQKVNTEAFF. The CDR3 DNA reads TGCGCCAGCAGCCAAAAGGTGAACACTGAAGCTTTCTTT. This chain links TRBV4-1 with TRBJ1-1; D is unclear. This CDR3 has 13 amino acids. V was trimmed by 2 bases and J by 0 bases, leaving 4 bases between them. Germline V lookup: CDR1 MGHRA, CDR2 YSYEKL.

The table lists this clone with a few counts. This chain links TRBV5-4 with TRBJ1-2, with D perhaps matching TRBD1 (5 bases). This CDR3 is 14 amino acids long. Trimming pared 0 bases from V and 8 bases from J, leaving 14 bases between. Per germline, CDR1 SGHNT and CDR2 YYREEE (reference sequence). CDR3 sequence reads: CASSLGTGLRGYTF. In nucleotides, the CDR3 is TGTGCCAGCAGCTTGGGGACGGGACTTCGGGGCTACACCTTC.

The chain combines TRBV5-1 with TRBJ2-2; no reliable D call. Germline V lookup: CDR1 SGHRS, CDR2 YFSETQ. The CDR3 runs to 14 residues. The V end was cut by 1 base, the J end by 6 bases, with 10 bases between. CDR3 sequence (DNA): TGCGCCAGCAGCTTGAGTATGGTTCCCGGGGAGCTGTTTTTT. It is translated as CASSLSMVPGELFF.